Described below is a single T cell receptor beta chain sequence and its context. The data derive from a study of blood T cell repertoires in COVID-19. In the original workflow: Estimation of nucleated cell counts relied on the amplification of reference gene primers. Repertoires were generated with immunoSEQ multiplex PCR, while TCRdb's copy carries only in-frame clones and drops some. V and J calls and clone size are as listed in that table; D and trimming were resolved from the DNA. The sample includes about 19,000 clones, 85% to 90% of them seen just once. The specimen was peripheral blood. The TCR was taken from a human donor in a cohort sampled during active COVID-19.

In DNA, the CDR3 is TGTGCCAGCAGCGTCCCGGGACAAGCTACGAAACAGTACTTC. Protein sequence: CASSVPGQATKQYF. The rearrangement uses TRBV2 and TRBJ2-7; perhaps TRBD1 as D (6 bases). This CDR3 region has 14 residues. Trimming pared 6 bases from V and 10 bases from J, leaving 22 bases between. Germline V gives CDR1 SNHLY, CDR2 FYNNEI.